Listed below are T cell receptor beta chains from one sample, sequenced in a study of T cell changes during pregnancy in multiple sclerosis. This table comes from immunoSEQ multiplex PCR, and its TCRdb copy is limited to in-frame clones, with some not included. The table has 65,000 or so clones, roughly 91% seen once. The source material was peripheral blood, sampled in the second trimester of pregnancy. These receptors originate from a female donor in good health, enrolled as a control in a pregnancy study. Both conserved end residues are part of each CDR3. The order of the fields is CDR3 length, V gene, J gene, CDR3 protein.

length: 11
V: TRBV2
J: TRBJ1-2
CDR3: CASGDSYGYTF

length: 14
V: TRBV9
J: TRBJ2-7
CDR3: CASSVHGGSYEQYF

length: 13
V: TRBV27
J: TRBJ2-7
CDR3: CASSRQGSYEQYF

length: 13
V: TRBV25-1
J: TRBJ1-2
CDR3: CASSDRSVSGYTF

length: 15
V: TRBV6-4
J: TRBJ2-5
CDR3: CASSEAGGSSETQYF

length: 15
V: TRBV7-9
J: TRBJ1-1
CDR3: CASSLVRGFGTEAFF

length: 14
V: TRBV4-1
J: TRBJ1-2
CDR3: CASSQGRGIYGYTF

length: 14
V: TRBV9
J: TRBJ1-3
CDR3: CASSVAGWGNTIYF

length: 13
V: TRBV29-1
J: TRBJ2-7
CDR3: CSVGTGIMYEQYF

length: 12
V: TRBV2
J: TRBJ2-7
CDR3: CASFGASYEQYF

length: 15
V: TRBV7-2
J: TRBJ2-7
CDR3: CASSPRLAGKYEQYF

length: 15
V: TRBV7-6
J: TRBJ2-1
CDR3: CASSLGRDRRNEQFF

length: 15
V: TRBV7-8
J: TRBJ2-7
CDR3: CASSSPGLALYEQYF

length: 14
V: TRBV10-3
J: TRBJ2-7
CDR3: CALGGPSTPYEQYF

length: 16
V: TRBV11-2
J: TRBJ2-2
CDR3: CASSLGTGQYTGELFF

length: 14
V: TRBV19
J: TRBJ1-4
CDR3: CASSLQGLGEKLFF

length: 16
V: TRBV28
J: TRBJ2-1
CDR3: CASSYTPGGGRNEQFF

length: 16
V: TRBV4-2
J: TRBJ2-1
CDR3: CASSRQGQGVLNEQFF

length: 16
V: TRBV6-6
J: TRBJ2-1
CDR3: CASRLAGGSFYNEQFF

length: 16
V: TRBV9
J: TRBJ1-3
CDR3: CASSGRQDSSGNTIYF

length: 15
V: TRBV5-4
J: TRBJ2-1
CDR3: CASSEGLAGVNEQFF

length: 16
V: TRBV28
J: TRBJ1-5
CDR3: CASSLSGINSNQPQHF

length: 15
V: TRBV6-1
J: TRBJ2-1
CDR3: CASSEGTSGRDEQFF

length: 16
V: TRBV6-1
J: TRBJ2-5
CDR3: CASSDPVAGGGETQYF

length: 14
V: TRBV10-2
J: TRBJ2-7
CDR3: CASSSWTSRYEQYF

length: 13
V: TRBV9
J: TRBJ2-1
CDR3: CASSSSSYNEQFF

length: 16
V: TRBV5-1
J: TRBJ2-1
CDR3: CASSLGRDSSYNEQFF

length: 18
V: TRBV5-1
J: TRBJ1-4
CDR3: CASSLVISDRPYPEKLFF

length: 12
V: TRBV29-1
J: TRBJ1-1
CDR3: CSVEFSGNEAFF

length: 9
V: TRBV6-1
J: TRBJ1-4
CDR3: CPAGVPRVF

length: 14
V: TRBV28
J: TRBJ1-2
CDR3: CASSLLQGTYGYTF

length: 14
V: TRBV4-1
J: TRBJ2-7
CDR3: CASSHLERGYEQYF

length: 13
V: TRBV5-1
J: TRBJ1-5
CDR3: CASSVDRHQPQHF

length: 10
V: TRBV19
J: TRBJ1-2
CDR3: CASVGLNYTF

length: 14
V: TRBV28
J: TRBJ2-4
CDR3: CASSSSGAKNIQYF

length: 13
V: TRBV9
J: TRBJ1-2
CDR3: CASSVTGSGGYTF

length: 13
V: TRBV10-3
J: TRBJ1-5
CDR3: CAISDLINQPQHF

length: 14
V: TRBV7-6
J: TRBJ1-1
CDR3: CASSSTVDRGEAFF

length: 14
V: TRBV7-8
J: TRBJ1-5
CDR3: CASSRLGGGQPQHF